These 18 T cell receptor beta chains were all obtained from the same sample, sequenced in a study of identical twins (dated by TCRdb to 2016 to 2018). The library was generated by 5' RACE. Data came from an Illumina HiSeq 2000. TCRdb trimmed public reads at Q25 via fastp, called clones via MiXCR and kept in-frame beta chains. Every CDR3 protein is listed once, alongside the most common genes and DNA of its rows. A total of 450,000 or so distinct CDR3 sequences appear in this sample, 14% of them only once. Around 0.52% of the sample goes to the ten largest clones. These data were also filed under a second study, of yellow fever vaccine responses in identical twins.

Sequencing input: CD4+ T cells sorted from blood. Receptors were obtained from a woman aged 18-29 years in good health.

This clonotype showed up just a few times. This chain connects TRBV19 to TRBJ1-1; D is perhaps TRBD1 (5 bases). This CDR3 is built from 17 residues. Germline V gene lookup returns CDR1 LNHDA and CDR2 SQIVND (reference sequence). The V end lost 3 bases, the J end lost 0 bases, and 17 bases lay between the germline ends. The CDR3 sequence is CASSMSGGTRMNTEAFF. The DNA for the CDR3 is TGTGCCAGTAGTATGAGCGGGGGGACTCGCATGAACACTGAAGCTTTCTTT.

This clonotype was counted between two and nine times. The CDR3 coding sequence is TGTGCCAGCAGTTACTCGATACGCGAGCAGTACTTC. This sequence encodes CASSYSIREQYF. The chain is built from TRBV6-2 or TRBV6-3 and TRBJ2-7; D gene ambiguous. V was pared by 0 bases and J by 6 bases, with 6 bases between. Germline assignment: CDR1 MNHEY and CDR2 SVGEGT. The CDR3 totals 12 residues.

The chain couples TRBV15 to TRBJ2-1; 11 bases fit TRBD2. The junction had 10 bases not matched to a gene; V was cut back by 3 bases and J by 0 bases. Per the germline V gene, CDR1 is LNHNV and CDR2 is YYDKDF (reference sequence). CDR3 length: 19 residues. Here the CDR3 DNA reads TGTGCCACCAGCAGGTCTAGCGGGAGGTTATCTAGCTCCTACAATGAGCAGTTCTTC. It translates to CATSRSSGRLSSSYNEQFF.

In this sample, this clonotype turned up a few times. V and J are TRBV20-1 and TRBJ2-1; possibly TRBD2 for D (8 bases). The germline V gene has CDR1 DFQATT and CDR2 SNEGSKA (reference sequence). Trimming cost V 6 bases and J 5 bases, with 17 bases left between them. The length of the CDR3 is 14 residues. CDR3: CSAQGGGGNNEQFF. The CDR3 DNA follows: TGCAGTGCGCAGGGGGGCGGGGGGAACAATGAGCAGTTCTTC.

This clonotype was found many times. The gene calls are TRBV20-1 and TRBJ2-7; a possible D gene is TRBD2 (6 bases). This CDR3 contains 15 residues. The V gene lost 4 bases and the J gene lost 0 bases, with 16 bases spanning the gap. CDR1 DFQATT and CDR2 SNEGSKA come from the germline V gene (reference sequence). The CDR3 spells CSAMGGDFHSYEQYF. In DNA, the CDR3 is TGCAGTGCTATGGGAGGAGACTTCCACTCCTACGAGCAGTACTTC.

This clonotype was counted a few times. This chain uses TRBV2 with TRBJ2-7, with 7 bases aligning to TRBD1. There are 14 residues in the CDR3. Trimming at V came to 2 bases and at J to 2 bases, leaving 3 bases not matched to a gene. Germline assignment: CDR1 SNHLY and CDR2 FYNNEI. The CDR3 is CASSEPRGTYEQYF. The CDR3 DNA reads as TGTGCCAGCAGTGAACCCAGGGGGACCTACGAGCAGTACTTC.

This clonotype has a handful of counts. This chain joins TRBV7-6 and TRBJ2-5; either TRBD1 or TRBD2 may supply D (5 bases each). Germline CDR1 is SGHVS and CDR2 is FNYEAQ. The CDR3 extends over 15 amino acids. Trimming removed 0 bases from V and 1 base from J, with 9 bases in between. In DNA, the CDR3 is TGTGCCAGCAGCTTAGCGAGGGACGGCCAAGAGACCCAGTACTTC. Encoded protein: CASSLARDGQETQYF.

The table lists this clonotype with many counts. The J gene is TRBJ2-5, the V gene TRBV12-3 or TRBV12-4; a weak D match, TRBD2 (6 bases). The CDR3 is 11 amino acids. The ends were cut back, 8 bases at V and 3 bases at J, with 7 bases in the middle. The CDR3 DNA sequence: TGTGCCAGCGCGGGGAAAGAGACCCAGTACTTC. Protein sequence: CASAGKETQYF.

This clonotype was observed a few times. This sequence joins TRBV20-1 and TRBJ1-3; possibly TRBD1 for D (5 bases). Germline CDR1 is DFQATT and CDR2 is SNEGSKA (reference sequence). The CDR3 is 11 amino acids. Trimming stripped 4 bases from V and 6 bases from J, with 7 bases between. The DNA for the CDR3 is TGCAGTGCTACGACAGAAAACACCATATATTTT. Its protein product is CSATTENTIYF.

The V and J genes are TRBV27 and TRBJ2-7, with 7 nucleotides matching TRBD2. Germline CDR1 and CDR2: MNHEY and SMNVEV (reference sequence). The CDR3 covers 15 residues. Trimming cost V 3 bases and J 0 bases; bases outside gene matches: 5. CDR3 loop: CASSFRDYNSYEQYF. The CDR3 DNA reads TGTGCCAGCAGTTTCAGGGACTATAACTCCTACGAGCAGTACTTC.

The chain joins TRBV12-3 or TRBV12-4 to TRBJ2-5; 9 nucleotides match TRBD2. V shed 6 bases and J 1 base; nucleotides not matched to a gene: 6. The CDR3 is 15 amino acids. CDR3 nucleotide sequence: TGTGCCAGCAGCCTGACTAGCGGCACCCAAGAGACCCAGTACTTC. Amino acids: CASSLTSGTQETQYF.

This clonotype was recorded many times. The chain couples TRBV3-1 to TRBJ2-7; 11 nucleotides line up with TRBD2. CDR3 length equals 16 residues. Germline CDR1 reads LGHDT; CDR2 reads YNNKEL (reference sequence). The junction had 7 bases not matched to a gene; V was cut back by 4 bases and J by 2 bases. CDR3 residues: CASSPRRLAGTYEQYF. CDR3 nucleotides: TGTGCCAGCAGCCCCCGGAGACTAGCGGGAACCTACGAGCAGTACTTC.

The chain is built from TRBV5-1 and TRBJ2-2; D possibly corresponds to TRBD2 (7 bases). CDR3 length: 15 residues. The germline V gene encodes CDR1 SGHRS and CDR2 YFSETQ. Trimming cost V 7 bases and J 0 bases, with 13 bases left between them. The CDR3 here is CASRMGGPNTGELFF. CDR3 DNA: TGCGCCAGCCGTATGGGGGGGCCGAACACCGGGGAGCTGTTTTTT.

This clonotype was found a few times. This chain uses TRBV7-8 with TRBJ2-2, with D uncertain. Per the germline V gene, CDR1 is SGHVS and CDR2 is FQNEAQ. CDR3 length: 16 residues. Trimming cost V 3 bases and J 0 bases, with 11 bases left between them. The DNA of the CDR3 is TGTGCCAGCAGCTTTACCCCCCTCCCGAACACCGGGGAGCTGTTTTTT. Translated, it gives CASSFTPLPNTGELFF. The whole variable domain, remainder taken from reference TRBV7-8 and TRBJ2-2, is GAGVSQSPRYKVAKRGQDVALRCDPISGHVSLFWYQQALGQGPEFLTYFQNEAQLDKSGLPSDRFFAERPEGSVSTLKIQRTQQEDSAVYLCASSFTPLPNTGELFFGEGSRLTVL.

The CDR3 bases are TGTGCCAGCAGTTACGGCCGGGACAGAGTATCCGGGGAGCTGTTTTTT. It translates to CASSYGRDRVSGELFF. The rearrangement uses TRBV6-5 and TRBJ2-2; TRBD1 agrees at 7 bases. V lost 2 bases and J lost 6; bases outside the gene matches: 9. The CDR3 sequence is 16 residues long. The germline V gene has CDR1 MNHEY and CDR2 SVGAGI.

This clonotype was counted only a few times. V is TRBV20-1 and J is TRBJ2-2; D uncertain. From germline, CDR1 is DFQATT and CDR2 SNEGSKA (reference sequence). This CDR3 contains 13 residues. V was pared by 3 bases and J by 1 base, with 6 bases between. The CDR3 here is CSASEGNTGELFF. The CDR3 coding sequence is TGCAGTGCTAGTGAAGGGAACACCGGGGAGCTGTTTTTT.

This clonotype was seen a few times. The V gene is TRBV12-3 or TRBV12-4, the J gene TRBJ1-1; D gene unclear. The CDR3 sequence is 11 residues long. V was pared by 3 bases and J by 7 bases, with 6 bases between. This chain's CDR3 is CASSFRIEAFF. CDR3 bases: TGTGCCAGCAGTTTCCGGATTGAAGCTTTCTTT.

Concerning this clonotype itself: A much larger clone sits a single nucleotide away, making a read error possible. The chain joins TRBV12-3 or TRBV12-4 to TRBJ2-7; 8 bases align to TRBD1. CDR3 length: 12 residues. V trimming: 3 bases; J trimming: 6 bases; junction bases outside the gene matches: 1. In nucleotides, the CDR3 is TGTGCCAGCAGTTTCACAGGGGGCGAGCAGTACTTC. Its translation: CASSFTGGEQYF.